The 6 T cell receptor beta chains below were found in one sample sequenced in a study of regulatory T cells in long-lasting Graves disease. CDR3 regions were amplified by Arm-PCR using iRepertoire HTBI primers to build TCR beta libraries. TCRdb analysed the multiplex PCR reads with MiXCR anew, one entry per CDR3 protein. The sample carries over 450,000 distinct CDR3 sequences, 20% to 25% recorded once. Sample time point: persistent/refractory GD, antithyroid drugs over 5 years with positive TRAb. Scientists built the TCR library using RNA that was extracted from PBMCs. The starting material was peripheral blood mononuclear cells (PBMCs), obtained when the disease was refractory, from a patient treated with antithyroid drugs. These receptors were taken from a female donor with Graves disease.

V and J are TRBV24-1 and TRBJ2-5; tentative D call: TRBD1 (6 bases). The germline gives CDR1 KGHDR, CDR2 SFDVKD. The CDR3 has 12 residues. V was clipped by 5 bases and J by 3 bases, with 6 bases between them. CDR3 nucleotides: TGTGCCACCAGTGGACAGGAAGAGACCCAGTACTTC. Protein sequence: CATSGQEETQYF.

The V call is TRBV6-5, the J call TRBJ2-7; 7 positions match TRBD1. The CDR3 consists of 14 residues. V lost 2 bases to trimming and J lost 6 bases; unmatched junction nucleotides: 7. CDR1 and CDR2 from the germline V gene are MNHEY and SVGAGI. The DNA of the CDR3 is TGTGCCAGCAGTTACGGAACGACAGGGTCCGAGCAGTACTTC. Encoded protein: CASSYGTTGSEQYF.

This clonotype was found a few times. The chain couples TRBV27 to TRBJ2-4, with a tentative D call TRBD2 (5 bases). V lost 5 bases to trimming and J lost 12 bases, with 11 bases between them. CDR1 and CDR2 from the germline V gene are MNHEY and SMNVEV (reference sequence). The CDR3 has 11 amino acids. DNA of the CDR3: TGTGCCAGCAGTGCCGGAGGCAGTCAGTACTTC. As protein: CASSAGGSQYF.

The rearrangement uses TRBV20-1 and TRBJ2-2, with 9 bases fitting TRBD1. After removal of 6 bases from V and 6 bases from J, the junction contained 8 bases not matched to a gene. Germline CDR1 reads DFQATT; CDR2 reads SNEGSKA (reference sequence). The CDR3 extends over 14 amino acids. Here the CDR3 DNA reads TGCAGTGCAACCGGGACAGGGCCCGCCGGGGAGCTGTTTTTT. It translates to CSATGTGPAGELFF.

This clonotype has ten or more counts. The gene calls are TRBV2 and TRBJ2-7, with a weak D call TRBD1 (6 bases). The CDR3 runs 14 residues. Germline V gene lookup returns CDR1 SNHLY and CDR2 FYNNEI. V lost 7 bases and J 4 bases, leaving 17 bases between the germline ends. CDR3 region: CASIVGTTSYEQYF. The CDR3 DNA reads TGTGCCAGCATCGTCGGGACAACTAGTTACGAGCAGTACTTC.

On this clonotype itself: Possible read error: a much larger clone is one base away. The rearrangement links TRBV9 to TRBJ1-1; the D gene is possibly TRBD1 (6 bases). The CDR3 contains 14 residues. Trimming took 0 bases from V and 4 from J, leaving 10 bases between them. The V gene's germline CDR1 is SGDLS and CDR2 YYNGEE. CDR3 sequence reads: CASSVDRAATEAFF. The CDR3 bases are TGTGCCAGCAGCGTAGACAGGGCTGCCACTGAAGCTTTCTTT.